Listed below are T cell receptor beta chains from one sample, sequenced in a study of cytomegalovirus exposure and HLA in healthy donors. Profiled with immunoSEQ multiplex PCR; TCRdb holds only in-frame clones, not every one. Among a few hundred thousand clones listed, about 75% were seen once. Source material: PBMCs. The receptor set was obtained from a woman under 40 in good health and CMV-seronegative. Each CDR3 is given with its conserved first and last residue. D genes are given only for firm matches. Size values are once, few and many counts, or a class for expanded clones, and some rows have none.

DNA: TGTGCCAGCAGCTTTACTATCAGCACAGATACGCAGTATTTT
CDR3: CASSFTISTDTQYF
D: -
V: TRBV11-3
J: TRBJ2-3
size: -

DNA: TGTGCCAGCAGCTTTGCGCAGGGTGACTATGGCTACACCTTC
CDR3: CASSFAQGDYGYTF
D: -
V: TRBV5-6
J: TRBJ1-2
size: -

DNA: TGTGCCAGCAGCTCCACTAGCGGGGGTTGGGAGACCCAGTACTTC
CDR3: CASSSTSGGWETQYF
D: TRBD2
V: TRBV9
J: TRBJ2-5
size: -

DNA: TGTGCCAGCAGTGATCATGGGTCCAGGATGAACACTGAAGCTTTCTTT
CDR3: CASSDHGSRMNTEAFF
D: -
V: TRBV2
J: TRBJ1-1
size: -

DNA: TGTGCCACCAGCAGGGACAGGGGGCTCAGTGAAGCTTTCTTT
CDR3: CATSRDRGLSEAFF
D: TRBD1
V: TRBV15
J: TRBJ1-1
size: -

DNA: TGTGCCAGTAGTATCCATGGGGCACCCAGTCAGTACTTC
CDR3: CASSIHGAPSQYF
D: -
V: TRBV19
J: TRBJ2-4
size: -

DNA: TGTGCCAGTAGTGGGCGGACAGAGAGACATCCCCTGAACACTGAAGCTTTCTTT
CDR3: CASSGRTERHPLNTEAFF
D: -
V: TRBV19
J: TRBJ1-1
size: -

DNA: TGCAGCGTTGCAGGGTCTGCCTACGAGCAGTACTTC
CDR3: CSVAGSAYEQYF
D: -
V: TRBV29-1
J: TRBJ2-7
size: -

DNA: TGTGCCAGCAGCCCCGGCGGAGGGGAGGGGGGATATGGCTACACCTTC
CDR3: CASSPGGGEGGYGYTF
D: -
V: TRBV7-3
J: TRBJ1-2
size: -

DNA: TGTGCCAGCAGCTGGACTGGGACAGAGGATCAAGAGACCCAGTACTTC
CDR3: CASSWTGTEDQETQYF
D: TRBD1
V: TRBV5-4
J: TRBJ2-5
size: -

DNA: TGTGCCAGCAGCCTAGGACAGCTCACTGAAGCTTTCTTT
CDR3: CASSLGQLTEAFF
D: -
V: TRBV7-8
J: TRBJ1-1
size: -

DNA: TGTGCCAGCAGCCAAGAGGGACAGGGTGGCCCCGGGGAGCTGTTTTTT
CDR3: CASSQEGQGGPGELFF
D: TRBD1
V: TRBV4-2
J: TRBJ2-2
size: medium-sized

DNA: TGTGCCAGCAGCCAAGATTACCCGGCGGGGGGGGCCAAAGAGACCCAGTACTTC
CDR3: CASSQDYPAGGAKETQYF
D: TRBD2
V: TRBV14
J: TRBJ2-5
size: -

DNA: TGTGCCAGCAGCGTACGCGGGGACCCCAAAAACATTCAGTACTTC
CDR3: CASSVRGDPKNIQYF
D: -
V: TRBV9
J: TRBJ2-4
size: -

DNA: TGTGCCAGCAGCCCACAGGGAAGTGAAAAACTGTTTTTT
CDR3: CASSPQGSEKLFF
D: -
V: TRBV5-4
J: TRBJ1-4
size: -

DNA: TGTGCCAGCTCACCATTTACGGACAGGGCCCACACTGAAGCTTTCTTT
CDR3: CASSPFTDRAHTEAFF
D: TRBD1
V: TRBV18
J: TRBJ1-1
size: -

DNA: TGTGCCAGCAGAGACGCCCGGGGAGCTTTCTTT
CDR3: CASRDARGAFF
D: -
V: TRBV2
J: TRBJ1-1
size: -

DNA: TGTGCCATCAACGGAGGGGACACCATATATTTT
CDR3: CAINGGDTIYF
D: -
V: TRBV10-3
J: TRBJ1-3
size: -

DNA: TGCGCCAGCAGCTTGGGGCCACAGGGATCTTCCTACAATGAGCAGTTCTTC
CDR3: CASSLGPQGSSYNEQFF
D: -
V: TRBV5-1
J: TRBJ2-1
size: few

DNA: TGTGCCAGCAGCTTGGGATGGGGGGGGCGGGTAGGCTACGAGCAGTACTTC
CDR3: CASSLGWGGRVGYEQYF
D: -
V: TRBV5-6
J: TRBJ2-7
size: -

DNA: TGTGCCAGCATCCACAGGGCGGGAGGACCAACCTACGAGCAGTACTTC
CDR3: CASIHRAGGPTYEQYF
D: TRBD2
V: TRBV5-6
J: TRBJ2-7
size: -

DNA: TGTGCCAGCAGCGTAGCGACTGAAGCTAACTATGGCTACACCTTC
CDR3: CASSVATEANYGYTF
D: -
V: TRBV9
J: TRBJ1-2
size: -

DNA: TGTGCCAGTAGTATGAGGCCCCCTTCGGCGGGGGGGTCTAATGAGCAGTTCTTC
CDR3: CASSMRPPSAGGSNEQFF
D: TRBD2
V: TRBV19
J: TRBJ2-1
size: -

DNA: TGTGCCAGCAGCAATCCAGATGCAACTAATGAAAAACTGTTTTTT
CDR3: CASSNPDATNEKLFF
D: -
V: TRBV5-4
J: TRBJ1-4
size: once

DNA: TGCGCCAGCAGCTTGCGCTGGGGGGACACTGAAGCTTTCTTT
CDR3: CASSLRWGDTEAFF
D: -
V: TRBV5-1
J: TRBJ1-1
size: -

DNA: TGCGCCAGCGGGACAGGGAACACCGGGGAGCTGTTTTTT
CDR3: CASGTGNTGELFF
D: TRBD1
V: TRBV5-1
J: TRBJ2-2
size: -

DNA: TGTGCCAGCAGCTCTGGACTAGCGGGCGGCCAAGGGGAGCTGTTTTTT
CDR3: CASSSGLAGGQGELFF
D: TRBD2
V: TRBV5-6
J: TRBJ2-2
size: -

DNA: TGTGCCAGCAGCTTAGGGGTTGAGGACGAGCAGTACTTC
CDR3: CASSLGVEDEQYF
D: -
V: TRBV7-9
J: TRBJ2-7
size: few

DNA: TGTGCCAGCAGCTTAGGACAGTATTTGAACACTGAAGCTTTCTTT
CDR3: CASSLGQYLNTEAFF
D: -
V: TRBV5-8
J: TRBJ1-1
size: -

DNA: TGCGCCAGCACCAAGACTAGCGGATCGAACACCGGGGAGCTGTTTTTT
CDR3: CASTKTSGSNTGELFF
D: TRBD2
V: TRBV5-1
J: TRBJ2-2
size: -

DNA: TGTGCCAGCAGCTCTTCCCGATCGGGGGAGCAGTACTTC
CDR3: CASSSSRSGEQYF
D: -
V: TRBV7-3
J: TRBJ2-7
size: few

DNA: TGTGCCAGCAGTCCAAAGGACAGGGCCTTCGCCTACGAGCAGTACTTC
CDR3: CASSPKDRAFAYEQYF
D: TRBD1
V: TRBV6-6
J: TRBJ2-7
size: -

DNA: TGTGCCAGCAGTTACTCAGGGGGCTCCTACAATGAGCAGTTCTTC
CDR3: CASSYSGGSYNEQFF
D: -
V: TRBV6-5
J: TRBJ2-1
size: once

DNA: TGTGCCAGCAGCTTATCGGGACTAGGTAATGAAAAACTGTTTTTT
CDR3: CASSLSGLGNEKLFF
D: -
V: TRBV7-9
J: TRBJ1-4
size: -

DNA: TGTGCCAGCAGCTCAAGGACTAGCGGGAGTTTTGGGTCCTACGAGCAGTACTTC
CDR3: CASSSRTSGSFGSYEQYF
D: TRBD2
V: TRBV7-6
J: TRBJ2-7
size: -

DNA: TGTGCCATCAGTGCCTCGGTGGGGTCGGGGGAAAAACTGTTTTTT
CDR3: CAISASVGSGEKLFF
D: -
V: TRBV10-3
J: TRBJ1-4
size: -

DNA: TGCGCCAGCAGTCTTGGAGCCCCTAGCACCCTGAGGAGCTCTGGAAACACCATATATTTT
CDR3: CASSLGAPSTLRSSGNTIYF
D: -
V: TRBV23-1
J: TRBJ1-3
size: once

DNA: TGTGCCAGCAGTTGGAGACAGACTAACACTGAAGCTTTCTTT
CDR3: CASSWRQTNTEAFF
D: -
V: TRBV6-5
J: TRBJ1-1
size: -

DNA: TGTGCCAGCAGCTTAGGACTAGCGCCTAGCACAGATACGCAGTATTTT
CDR3: CASSLGLAPSTDTQYF
D: TRBD2
V: TRBV11-3
J: TRBJ2-3
size: -

DNA: TGTGCCAGCAGTTTTAGTGACAGCTACGAGCAGTACTTC
CDR3: CASSFSDSYEQYF
D: -
V: TRBV28
J: TRBJ2-7
size: few

DNA: TGTGCCAGCAGTCCCCACGGGACAGTACAAGAGACCCAGTACTTC
CDR3: CASSPHGTVQETQYF
D: TRBD1
V: TRBV6-6
J: TRBJ2-5
size: -

DNA: TGTGCCAGCAGCCAAGGCCAGGCACCCCCTCAAGAGACCCAGTACTTC
CDR3: CASSQGQAPPQETQYF
D: -
V: TRBV14
J: TRBJ2-5
size: -

DNA: TGCGCCAGCAGCTCGTCCCCGGCGGGAGGGCCGGGTGAGCAGTTCTTC
CDR3: CASSSSPAGGPGEQFF
D: TRBD2
V: TRBV5-1
J: TRBJ2-1
size: -

DNA: TGTGCCAGCAGTGAATTAGGACAGGGGGCCACTGAAGCTTTCTTT
CDR3: CASSELGQGATEAFF
D: TRBD1
V: TRBV25-1
J: TRBJ1-1
size: -

DNA: TGTGCCAGCAGACCAGGGGGCGAAAGTCAGCCCCAGCATTTT
CDR3: CASRPGGESQPQHF
D: TRBD1
V: TRBV2
J: TRBJ1-5
size: -

DNA: TGTGCCAGCAGTCCCAAGCCAGGGGGCGACTACGAGCAGTACTTC
CDR3: CASSPKPGGDYEQYF
D: TRBD1
V: TRBV6-5
J: TRBJ2-7
size: -

DNA: TGTGCCAGCAGTCGGACAGGGGGTAATGAAAAACTGTTTTTT
CDR3: CASSRTGGNEKLFF
D: TRBD1
V: TRBV28
J: TRBJ1-4
size: -

DNA: TGCGCCAGCAGACGGCAGGGGGTCCAGTACTTC
CDR3: CASRRQGVQYF
D: TRBD1
V: TRBV5-1
J: TRBJ2-7
size: -

DNA: TGTGCCAGCAGCTTTCCCCCCCAGGGACAGGGGAATTCACCCCTCCACTTT
CDR3: CASSFPPQGQGNSPLHF
D: TRBD1
V: TRBV7-6
J: TRBJ1-6
size: -

DNA: TGTGCCAGCAGTGAAGCGCGTAGGGGTAACTATGGCTACACCTTC
CDR3: CASSEARRGNYGYTF
D: -
V: TRBV6-1
J: TRBJ1-2
size: -

DNA: TGCGCCAGCAGCTTGAACGGTAACTATGGCTACACCTTC
CDR3: CASSLNGNYGYTF
D: -
V: TRBV5-1
J: TRBJ1-2
size: -

DNA: TGTGCCAGCAGTTACTCCACCCGCGGGGTGGCTGAAGCTTTCTTT
CDR3: CASSYSTRGVAEAFF
D: -
V: TRBV6-5
J: TRBJ1-1
size: -

DNA: TGTGCCAGCAGCTCCGGGACAGGGCTTCAGCCCCAGCATTTT
CDR3: CASSSGTGLQPQHF
D: TRBD1
V: TRBV6-6
J: TRBJ1-5
size: -

DNA: TGTGCCAGTAGGAGAACCGGGACAGGGGGCGTCTCCACTGAAGCTTTCTTT
CDR3: CASRRTGTGGVSTEAFF
D: TRBD1
V: TRBV19
J: TRBJ1-1
size: many

DNA: TGCAGCGTTGATGGCCAGGGCAAGACTGAAGCTTTCTTT
CDR3: CSVDGQGKTEAFF
D: -
V: TRBV29-1
J: TRBJ1-1
size: -